This T cell receptor (beta chain) was captured in a study of shared clonotypes between healthy human individuals. TCRdb's copy holds only in-frame clones and misses some; the assay was immunoSEQ multiplex PCR. This table has approximately 2,300,000 clones, approximately 90% appearing once. The CDR3 totals 13 residues. Germline CDR1 is LNHDA and CDR2 is SQIVND (reference sequence). On this clone: Germline is not matched at one junction end, which may reflect a read error.

Source material: naive CD4+ T cells from PBMCs. Subset noted: CD45RA+ positively selected. This TCR derives from a man aged 18 to 29 in good health. Some clones in this sample may be carry-over from other donors' samples. The chain recombines TRBV19 with TRBJ1-5; D is ambiguous. The CDR3 DNA follows: TGTGCTAGTAAAGCGTGGGAGGATCAGCCCCAGCATTTT. Its translation is CASKAWEDQPQHF.